This is a list of T cell receptor beta chains from one sample in a study of T cell responses to AZD1222 COVID-19 vaccine. Measured with immunoSEQ multiplex PCR; TCRdb has only the in-frame clones, and not every one. This table has roughly 150,000 clones, about nine tenths appearing once. The input for sequencing was peripheral blood, taken 28 days after the second AZD1222 dose. These receptors originate from an adult who received the AZD1222 COVID-19 vaccine. Each CDR3 is given with its conserved first and last residue. Each record gives: clone size, V gene, J gene, D gene, CDR3 protein, CDR3 DNA. The D gene is left open where the match is weak. Only some rows state a clone size, as once, few, many or a class for expanded clones.

.	TRBV30	TRBJ2-7	.	CAWDRRAGLQSSYEQYF	TGTGCCTGGGACAGGAGGGCTGGACTGCAAAGCTCCTACGAGCAGTACTTC
.	TRBV18	TRBJ1-4	.	CASSPRGATNEKLFF	TGTGCCAGCTCACCAAGGGGGGCAACTAATGAAAAACTGTTTTTT
once	TRBV6-5	TRBJ2-5	.	CASTPGLPRETQYF	TGTGCCAGCACCCCGGGTCTTCCTCGGGAGACCCAGTACTTC
.	TRBV7-2	TRBJ2-7	TRBD2	CASSPGLAGVRLEQYF	TGTGCCAGCAGCCCGGGACTAGCGGGAGTTCGGTTGGAGCAGTACTTC
.	TRBV19	TRBJ2-3	TRBD2	CASSRTSTTDTQYF	TGTGCCAGTAGTCGGACTAGCACCACAGATACGCAGTATTTT
.	TRBV6-4	TRBJ2-6	.	CASSEDSGANVLTF	TGTGCCAGCAGTGAGGACTCTGGGGCCAACGTCCTGACTTTC
.	TRBV30	TRBJ1-6	.	CAWSRTVRLVDSPLHF	TGTGCCTGGTCACGGACTGTTCGGCTTGTGGATTCACCCCTCCACTTT
once	TRBV7-2	TRBJ2-7	TRBD1	CASSLRTGITYEQYF	TGTGCCAGCAGTCTTCGGACAGGGATCACCTACGAGCAGTACTTC
.	TRBV7-2	TRBJ1-3	.	CASSPRQVPSGNTIYF	TGTGCCAGCAGCCCCCGACAGGTCCCCTCTGGAAACACCATATATTTT
.	TRBV10-3	TRBJ1-6	TRBD1	CAIRATGGLYNSPLHF	TGTGCCATCAGGGCAACAGGGGGCTTATATAATTCACCCCTCCACTTT
once	TRBV18	TRBJ2-1	.	CASSSNNEQFF	TGTGCCAGCTCATCCAACAATGAGCAGTTCTTC
.	TRBV28	TRBJ2-7	TRBD1	CASSLWAGGTYEQYF	TGTGCCAGCAGTTTATGGGCAGGGGGTACCTACGAGCAGTACTTC
.	TRBV7-6	TRBJ2-5	TRBD2	CASSPTTSGRRETQYF	TGTGCCAGCAGCCCAACAACAAGCGGGAGGAGAGAGACCCAGTACTTC
.	TRBV6-1	TRBJ2-2	.	CASSDKAMRPQGELFF	TGTGCCAGCAGTGACAAGGCTATGAGGCCTCAAGGGGAGCTGTTTTTT
.	TRBV5-1	TRBJ2-5	TRBD2	CASSLDGLEEETQYF	TGCGCCAGCAGCTTGGACGGACTAGAAGAAGAGACCCAGTACTTC
.	TRBV5-6	TRBJ1-5	.	CASSFTGHSNQPQHF	TGTGCCAGCAGCTTCACAGGACATAGCAATCAGCCCCAGCATTTT
.	TRBV11-2	TRBJ1-4	TRBD1	CASSLDRLGDRIF	TGTGCCAGCAGCTTAGATCGGCTTGGGGACAGGATTTTT
.	TRBV6-5	TRBJ1-2	.	CASSTGAGGYTF	TGTGCCAGCAGTACGGGGGCGGGTGGCTACACCTTC
.	TRBV20-1	TRBJ2-5	TRBD2	CLLRGQETQYF	TGTTTGTTGCGGGGGCAAGAGACCCAGTACTTC
.	TRBV6-5	TRBJ2-7	TRBD1	CASSYADRGLYEQYF	TGTGCCAGCAGTTACGCTGACAGGGGTCTCTACGAGCAGTACTTC
.	TRBV19	TRBJ1-5	TRBD1	CASSIMGTGTQPQHF	TGTGCCAGTAGTATCATGGGGACAGGGACCCAGCCCCAGCATTTT
.	TRBV19	TRBJ2-1	.	CASSRYLGSEQFF	TGTGCCAGTAGTAGGTACTTAGGGTCTGAGCAGTTCTTC
.	TRBV7-9	TRBJ1-6	.	CASSLFGSTVSPLHF	TGTGCCAGCAGCTTATTCGGGAGCACGGTTTCACCCCTCCACTTT
.	TRBV6-5	TRBJ1-4	.	CASSARGANEKLFF	TGTGCCAGCAGCGCCCGAGGGGCTAATGAAAAACTGTTTTTT
.	TRBV6-1	TRBJ1-2	TRBD1	CASSEASGGGGYTF	TGTGCCAGCAGTGAAGCCTCAGGGGGCGGCGGCTACACCTTC
.	TRBV19	TRBJ2-6	.	CASSIGRRSGANVLTF	TGTGCCAGTAGTATCGGCAGGAGGAGTGGGGCCAACGTCCTGACTTTC
.	TRBV30	TRBJ2-5	.	CAWTLARGETQYF	TGTGCCTGGACCTTAGCCCGAGGAGAGACCCAGTACTTC
few	TRBV14	TRBJ2-7	TRBD1	CASRGTGGAEQYF	TGTGCCAGCAGGGGGACAGGGGGCGCCGAGCAGTACTTC
.	TRBV27	TRBJ2-7	.	CASSLDGLLYEQYF	TGTGCCAGCAGTTTGGACGGTCTCCTCTACGAGCAGTACTTC
once	TRBV7-2	TRBJ2-3	TRBD2	CASSSGSSGRHTDTQYF	TGTGCCAGCAGCTCAGGTTCTAGCGGGAGGCACACAGATACGCAGTATTTT
.	TRBV6-5	TRBJ1-5	.	CASRSVGSNQPQHF	TGTGCCAGCAGGAGTGTGGGAAGCAATCAGCCCCAGCATTTT
.	TRBV6-6	TRBJ2-7	.	CASSYSGGSYEQYF	TGTGCCAGCAGTTACTCAGGGGGGAGCTACGAGCAGTACTTC
.	TRBV7-9	TRBJ2-1	.	CASSLAGPYNEQFF	TGTGCCAGCAGCTTAGCGGGACCCTACAATGAGCAGTTCTTC
.	TRBV6-2/TRBV6-3	TRBJ2-5	TRBD1	CASSTPTGIQETQYF	TGTGCCAGCAGTACACCGACAGGGATACAGGAGACCCAGTACTTC
.	TRBV27	TRBJ2-2	.	CASSFPHSNTGELFF	TGTGCCAGCAGTTTTCCCCACTCGAACACCGGGGAGCTGTTTTTT
.	TRBV7-3	TRBJ2-1	.	CASSFGPPSSYNEQFF	TGTGCCAGCAGCTTTGGACCTCCGAGCTCCTACAATGAGCAGTTCTTC
.	TRBV28	TRBJ2-7	.	CASLTQGYEQYF	TGTGCCAGCCTAACACAGGGCTACGAGCAGTACTTC
.	TRBV20-1	TRBJ2-5	TRBD1	CSASGPGGKETQYF	TGCAGTGCTAGTGGGCCAGGGGGTAAAGAGACCCAGTACTTC
.	TRBV18	TRBJ2-2	TRBD1	CASSPARGQGTGELFF	TGTGCCAGCTCACCGGCCAGGGGGCAGGGCACCGGGGAGCTGTTTTTT
.	TRBV11-2	TRBJ2-7	.	CASSLGRGEQYF	TGTGCCAGCAGCTTAGGACGAGGCGAGCAGTACTTC
.	TRBV9	TRBJ1-3	TRBD1	CASSRDRGSGNTIYF	TGTGCCAGCAGCAGAGACAGGGGCTCGGGAAACACCATATATTTT
once	TRBV18	TRBJ2-7	TRBD2	CASSPLAGEGREQYF	TGTGCCAGCTCACCTCTAGCGGGAGAGGGTCGCGAGCAGTACTTC
.	TRBV5-1	TRBJ1-2	.	CASSLASGSGYGYTF	TGCGCCAGCAGCTTGGCCAGCGGTTCTGGCTATGGCTACACCTTC
few	TRBV12-3/TRBV12-4	TRBJ2-3	.	CASSLSTDTQYF	TGTGCCAGCAGTTTAAGCACAGATACGCAGTATTTT
few	TRBV7-3	TRBJ1-6	.	CASSLTSTDNSPLHF	TGTGCCAGCAGCTTAACCTCCACCGATAATTCACCCCTCCACTTT
.	TRBV28	TRBJ2-2	.	CASRRGVGELFF	TGTGCCAGCAGAAGGGGGGTCGGGGAGCTGTTTTTT
.	TRBV15	TRBJ2-1	.	CATSRDNHLNEQFF	TGTGCCACCAGCAGAGATAATCACCTGAATGAGCAGTTCTTC
.	TRBV11-3	TRBJ2-2	.	CASRDLRGANTGELFF	TGTGCCAGCAGGGATTTGAGGGGCGCGAACACCGGGGAGCTGTTTTTT
.	TRBV5-1	TRBJ1-2	TRBD1	CASSSRTGIASNYGYTF	TGCGCCAGCAGCTCTAGGACAGGGATAGCGTCAAACTATGGCTACACCTTC
.	TRBV24-1	TRBJ2-1	TRBD2	CATSDFHGLAYNEQFF	TGTGCCACCAGTGATTTTCACGGACTAGCCTACAATGAGCAGTTCTTC
few	TRBV12-3/TRBV12-4	TRBJ2-7	.	CASRRTGSYEQYF	TGTGCCAGCAGGAGAACAGGATCCTACGAGCAGTACTTC
.	TRBV21-1	TRBJ1-1	.	CASSGRQGAVDKDTEAFF	TGTGCCAGCAGCGGCCGACAGGGGGCGGTGGATAAGGACACTGAAGCTTTCTTT
.	TRBV5-1	TRBJ1-2	TRBD1	CASSTQDRGYGYTF	TGCGCCAGCAGCACTCAGGACAGGGGCTATGGCTACACCTTC
.	TRBV10-1	TRBJ2-1	.	CASKPGQNNNEQFF	TGCGCCAGCAAACCGGGACAAAATAACAATGAGCAGTTCTTC